This entry is about one T cell receptor (beta chain). Its specificity is not known. This CDR3 comprises 15 residues. Per the germline V gene, CDR1 is SGHAT and CDR2 is FQDESV (reference sequence). The junction had 5 bases not matched to a gene; V was cut back by 2 bases and J by 11 bases. This sample was included in a study of OX40 agonist ivuxolimab in advanced cancers. About the study: An agonistic human IgG2 monoclonal antibody against OX40 (CD134) was given.

Study-level results: Among the lowest peripheral clonal expansion occurred in 0.1-3.0 mg/kg partial responders.

TCRdb's copy holds only in-frame clones and misses some; the assay was immunoSEQ multiplex PCR. The sample contains approximately 58,000 clones, around 90% of which appear only once. This specimen consisted of CD4+ or CD8+ T cells sorted from blood, obtained in a trial of the OX40 agonist ivuxolimab. The rearrangement links TRBV11-1 to TRBJ2-2, with 13 bases fitting TRBD2. The source of this sequence is an adult with an advanced solid tumor such as melanoma, head and neck, liver or kidney cancer. CDR3 DNA sequence: TGTGCCAGCAGCTTAAGACCGGGACTAGCGGGAGAGCTGTTTTTT. Protein product: CASSLRPGLAGELFF.